These T cell receptor beta chains were read from a single sample in a study of PD-1 blockade in classical Hodgkin lymphoma. Sequenced by immunoSEQ multiplex PCR; TCRdb stores in-frame clones only, minus some. The data hold approximately 36,000 clones, with roughly two thirds observed a single time. Sample: peripheral blood mononuclear cells (PBMCs), taken before the second cycle of nivolumab. The receptor source for this set is a human donor with classical Hodgkin lymphoma. CDR3s include the opening cysteine and the closing phenylalanine or tryptophan. A D gene is named only where the DNA matches it firmly. Part of the rows lack a size; the others show once, few, many or a class for expanded clones.

>TRBD1|TRBV2|TRBJ2-1|-
TGTGCCAGCAAAGGGGACAGGGTACACAATGAGCAGTTCTTC
CASKGDRVHNEQFF
>-|TRBV11-2|TRBJ1-6|-
TGTGCCAGCAGCTTAGCTGGAGACTCACCCCTCCACTTT
CASSLAGDSPLHF
>-|TRBV6-5|TRBJ2-5|-
TGTGCCAGCAGTTACCAGGGAGGCCGAGAGACCCAGTACTTC
CASSYQGGRETQYF
>TRBD1|TRBV7-9|TRBJ1-1|-
TGTGCCAGCCACTTGACAGGGGTCGGAACTGAAGCTTTCTTT
CASHLTGVGTEAFF
>TRBD1|TRBV7-9|TRBJ1-5|-
TGTGCCAGCAGCCGAACCCCGGGACAGGGTTTTAGCAATCAGCCCCAGCATTTT
CASSRTPGQGFSNQPQHF
>-|TRBV30|TRBJ2-7|-
TGTGCCTGGTCCAACCATGCGGGTGTATTTGGGCAGTACTTC
CAWSNHAGVFGQYF
>TRBD1|TRBV10-3|TRBJ2-6|-
TGTGCCATGCTAGGGGACAGGGGAAGTCCTGGGGCCAACGTCCTGACTTTC
CAMLGDRGSPGANVLTF
>-|TRBV11-3|TRBJ2-7|many
TGTGCCAGCAGCTCCGGGGGCTCCGAGCAGTACTTC
CASSSGGSEQYF
>TRBD1|TRBV4-1|TRBJ2-7|-
TGCGCCAGCAGCCAAGGGGACAGCCGGTCGGGCGAGCAGTACTTC
CASSQGDSRSGEQYF
>-|TRBV5-1|TRBJ2-5|-
TGCGCCAGCAGCTTTCAAGCGGTACAAGAGACCCAGTACTTC
CASSFQAVQETQYF
>-|TRBV7-9|TRBJ2-2|-
TGTGCCAGCAGCGAAAATACGGGGGGCAGGACCGGGGAGCTGTTTTTT
CASSENTGGRTGELFF
>TRBD2|TRBV27|TRBJ2-7|-
TGTGCCAGCAGTTACGGGGGGGGGCGCGGTTACGAGCAGTACTTC
CASSYGGGRGYEQYF
>TRBD2|TRBV7-2|TRBJ2-1|-
TGTGCCAGCAGCTTAGTAGGGACTAGCGGAAACAATGAGCAGTTCTTC
CASSLVGTSGNNEQFF
>-|TRBV9|TRBJ2-1|-
TGTGCCAGCAGCGTAGGTCAGTCCGAGCCGGTTCATGAGCAGTTCTTC
CASSVGQSEPVHEQFF
>-|TRBV7-9|TRBJ1-4|-
TGTGCCAGCAGCGAACCAGGGACCCCAACTAATGAAAAACTGTTTTTT
CASSEPGTPTNEKLFF
>-|TRBV29-1|TRBJ2-7|-
TGCAGCGCCTCCGGGACAAATACCTACGAGCAGTACTTC
CSASGTNTYEQYF
>TRBD2|TRBV9|TRBJ2-7|-
TGTGCCAGCAGCGCCGGGACTAGCGGGAGGGTCCGAAGTTACGAGCAGTACTTC
CASSAGTSGRVRSYEQYF
>-|TRBV6-5|TRBJ2-7|-
TGTGCCAGCAGTTACGGGCGAAGGAGCTCCTACGAGCAGTACTTC
CASSYGRRSSYEQYF
>-|TRBV7-3|TRBJ1-2|-
TGTGCCAGCAGCTTAACGTACAGGGACAATAACTATGGCTACACCTTC
CASSLTYRDNNYGYTF
>-|TRBV7-6|TRBJ1-1|-
TGTGCCAGCAGCTTAGCATTAGGGGTCGCCACTGAAGCTTTCTTT
CASSLALGVATEAFF
>TRBD2|TRBV4-3|TRBJ2-3|-
TGCGCCAGCAGCCAAGGGGTGGCTAGCGGGGGGGGTAGCACAGATACGCAGTATTTT
CASSQGVASGGGSTDTQYF
>-|TRBV27|TRBJ2-5|-
TGTGCCAGCAGTTTATCCCGGTGGGAGACCCAGTACTTC
CASSLSRWETQYF
>TRBD1|TRBV6-5|TRBJ1-1|once
TGTGCCAGCAGTAGACAGGGGGCGCGGACTGAAGCTTTCTTT
CASSRQGARTEAFF
>-|TRBV5-1|TRBJ2-7|-
TGCGCCAGCAGCCGCGGTGACGAGGTAGTAGTGCGGTACGAGCAGTACTTC
CASSRGDEVVVRYEQYF
>-|TRBV10-3|TRBJ2-2|-
TGTGCCTCCGGAGAGACTAACACCGGGGAGCTGTTTTTT
CASGETNTGELFF
>-|TRBV7-2|TRBJ2-1|-
TGTGCCAGCAGCTTAGAGGCGGACTACCTTTTTAATGAGCAGTTCTTC
CASSLEADYLFNEQFF
>-|TRBV7-2|TRBJ2-2|-
TGTGCCAGCAGCTTTCCCGACTGGTACTCGAACACCGGGGAGCTGTTTTTT
CASSFPDWYSNTGELFF
>-|TRBV7-2|TRBJ2-3|few
TGTGCCAGCCGCTTACTCCCAAACCCGACAGATACGCAGTATTTT
CASRLLPNPTDTQYF
>TRBD2|TRBV19|TRBJ2-5|-
TGTGCCAGTAGCCCTCGAGCTGCGGGGGGCAGGGCCCAGTACTTC
CASSPRAAGGRAQYF
>-|TRBV6-5|TRBJ1-1|-
TGTGCCAGCAGTTACTCGTGGCTTTTTGGGGGGATCATTGCTTTCTTT
CASSYSWLFGGIIAFF
>-|TRBV7-6|TRBJ1-1|medium-sized
TGTGCCAGCAGCTTAGTTACAGGGATAAAGACTGAAGCTTTCTTT
CASSLVTGIKTEAFF
>TRBD2|TRBV27|TRBJ2-7|few
TGTGCCAGCAGTTTAGCGGGAGTGGGTTCTTACGAGCAGTACTTC
CASSLAGVGSYEQYF
>TRBD1|TRBV7-3|TRBJ2-3|-
TGTGCCAGCAGCCGACGGACAGGGCCCACAGATACGCAGTATTTT
CASSRRTGPTDTQYF
>-|TRBV29-1|TRBJ1-1|once
TGCAGCGTTTCGAGAACTGAAGCTTTCTTT
CSVSRTEAFF
>TRBD1|TRBV4-1|TRBJ2-3|-
TGCGCCAGCAGCGAAAGGGACAGGGGGCGTGGAGATACGCAGTATTTT
CASSERDRGRGDTQYF
>-|TRBV6-5|TRBJ1-1|-
TGTGCCAGCAGTTACTCTGCAGGGCGGGCTGAAGCTTTCTTT
CASSYSAGRAEAFF
>-|TRBV2|TRBJ1-2|-
TGTGCCAGCAGTGAAGCGGGGGGAACCCGGCACGATGGCTACACCTTC
CASSEAGGTRHDGYTF
>-|TRBV6-5|TRBJ1-6|few
TGTGCCAGCAGTTACCAGATAAATTCACCCCTCCACTTT
CASSYQINSPLHF
>-|TRBV25-1|TRBJ1-2|once
TGTGCCAGCAGTTGTATTGGAGTGGGAAAGACCTATGGCTACACCTTC
CASSCIGVGKTYGYTF